A selection of T cell receptor beta chains follows, all from one sample in a study of T cell responses to AZD1222 COVID-19 vaccine. Produced via immunoSEQ multiplex PCR; TCRdb's table is partial and in-frame only. The sample carries over 60,000 clones, 88% recorded once. Sequencing was performed on peripheral blood, taken 28 days after the second dose of the MenACWY control vaccine. These receptors originate from an adult who received the MenACWY meningococcal vaccine as a control. CDR3s include the opening cysteine and the closing phenylalanine or tryptophan. The order of the fields is CDR3 protein, CDR3 DNA, clone size, D gene, V gene, J gene. The D gene is left open where the match is weak. Rows give clone size only sometimes, using once, few, many, or a class for an expanded clone.

CASSIWGGTEAFF	TGTGCCAGTAGTATTTGGGGTGGGACTGAAGCTTTCTTT	few	.	TRBV19	TRBJ1-1
CASSLYSPGTGELFF	TGTGCCAGCAGCTTATACAGCCCTGGGACCGGGGAGCTGTTTTTT	.	.	TRBV7-2	TRBJ2-2
CASWGRNRGYTF	TGTGCCAGCTGGGGGCGAAACAGAGGCTACACCTTC	.	.	TRBV28	TRBJ1-2
CASSSTGSTYNEQFF	TGTGCCAGCAGTTCCACAGGGTCCACCTACAATGAGCAGTTCTTC	.	.	TRBV28	TRBJ2-1
CASSVVAGIYNEQFF	TGTGCCAGCAGCGTAGTAGCGGGGATCTACAATGAGCAGTTCTTC	once	TRBD2	TRBV7-3	TRBJ2-1
CASTGQGTYNEQFF	TGTGCCAGCACGGGGCAGGGGACCTACAATGAGCAGTTCTTC	.	.	TRBV28	TRBJ2-1
CASSSGLAGVSYNEQFF	TGTGCCAGCAGCTCCGGACTAGCGGGAGTCTCCTACAATGAGCAGTTCTTC	.	TRBD2	TRBV7-9	TRBJ2-1
CASSLESYEQYF	TGCGCCAGCAGCTTGGAGAGCTACGAGCAGTACTTC	.	.	TRBV5-1	TRBJ2-7
CASSQTRSYEQYF	TGTGCCAGCAGCCAGACTAGATCCTACGAGCAGTACTTC	.	.	TRBV3-1/TRBV3-2	TRBJ2-7
CAITPGQDQPQHF	TGTGCCATCACCCCGGGACAGGATCAGCCCCAGCATTTT	.	TRBD1	TRBV10-3	TRBJ1-5
CASSLRGKGSYEQYF	TGTGCCAGCAGTTTAAGGGGTAAGGGCTCCTACGAGCAGTACTTC	.	.	TRBV28	TRBJ2-7
CASSQEGPEKLFF	TGTGCCAGCAGCCAAGAAGGACCGGAAAAACTGTTTTTT	.	.	TRBV3-1/TRBV3-2	TRBJ1-4
CASSTGAMGDTQYF	TGTGCCAGTTCCACGGGGGCAATGGGAGATACGCAGTATTTT	.	.	TRBV19	TRBJ2-3
CASSPPGTADYGYTF	TGTGCCAGCTCACCACCAGGGACGGCGGACTATGGCTACACCTTC	.	.	TRBV18	TRBJ1-2
CASSPGTPGDTQYF	TGTGCCAGCAGCCCAGGGACCCCAGGGGATACGCAGTATTTT	.	.	TRBV9	TRBJ2-3
CATSRPAGQGAYEQYF	TGTGCCACCAGCCGGCCCGCTGGGCAGGGGGCCTACGAGCAGTACTTC	few	TRBD1	TRBV15	TRBJ2-7
CASSLEGGPPYEQYF	TGTGCCAGCAGCCTAGAGGGGGGGCCGCCATACGAGCAGTACTTC	.	.	TRBV7-2	TRBJ2-7
CASSPNRGRNQPQHF	TGTGCCAGCAGCCCAAACAGGGGGCGGAATCAGCCCCAGCATTTT	.	TRBD1	TRBV7-8	TRBJ1-5
CASSIGAEQPQHF	TGTGCCAGTAGTATAGGGGCCGAGCAGCCCCAGCATTTT	.	.	TRBV19	TRBJ1-5
CASSDGSSYEQYF	TGTGCCAGCAGTGACGGAAGCTCCTACGAGCAGTACTTC	.	.	TRBV7-2	TRBJ2-7
CASSQDTHYPSSTDTQYF	TGTGCCAGCAGCCAAGATACCCACTACCCATCTAGCACAGATACGCAGTATTTT	.	.	TRBV14	TRBJ2-3
CASSASWVSGRAGTGELFF	TGTGCCAGCAGCGCGAGTTGGGTTAGCGGGAGGGCCGGAACCGGGGAGCTGTTTTTT	.	TRBD2	TRBV9	TRBJ2-2
CSSSDPNNEKLFF	TGCAGTTCCAGTGACCCGAATAATGAAAAACTGTTTTTT	.	.	TRBV20-1	TRBJ1-4
CASSLAGGRVTEAFF	TGCGCCAGCAGCTTGGCAGGAGGGCGAGTCACTGAAGCTTTCTTT	.	.	TRBV5-1	TRBJ1-1
CASSKWGTTEAFF	TGTGCCAGCTCCAAATGGGGGACAACTGAAGCTTTCTTT	.	.	TRBV18	TRBJ1-1
CASSQVVRQGEDYGYTF	TGCGCCAGCAGCCAAGTAGTAAGACAGGGGGAGGACTATGGCTACACCTTC	.	TRBD1	TRBV4-1	TRBJ1-2
CASSYTVPGELFF	TGTGCCAGCAGCTACACCGTCCCCGGGGAGCTGTTTTTT	.	.	TRBV7-3	TRBJ2-2
CASSQGQGAPYSGNTIYF	TGCGCCAGCAGCCAGGGACAGGGGGCCCCTTACTCTGGAAACACCATATATTTT	few	TRBD1	TRBV4-3	TRBJ1-3
CASSEAENSQPQHF	TGTGCCAGCAGTGAAGCGGAAAACAGTCAGCCCCAGCATTTT	.	.	TRBV6-1	TRBJ1-5
CASSQRRDFNSYNEQFF	TGTGCCAGCAGCCAGAGGCGGGACTTCAACTCCTACAATGAGCAGTTCTTC	.	.	TRBV7-2	TRBJ2-1
CASSSSLGQGQPQHF	TGTGCCAGCAGCTCGTCCCTGGGACAGGGACAGCCCCAGCATTTT	.	TRBD1	TRBV7-2	TRBJ1-5
CASSLLTGQGSTEAFF	TGTGCCAGCAGCCTACTGACGGGACAGGGGAGTACTGAAGCTTTCTTT	.	TRBD1	TRBV3-1/TRBV3-2	TRBJ1-1
CASSGSGRPARNEKLFF	TGTGCCAGCAGTGGTTCCGGGAGACCAGCGAGAAATGAAAAACTGTTTTTT	once	.	TRBV2	TRBJ1-4
CASSLEGGPDTQYF	TGTGCCAGCAGCTTAGAAGGGGGCCCAGATACGCAGTATTTT	.	TRBD1	TRBV7-9	TRBJ2-3
CATSDYDNYYGYTF	TGTGCCACCAGTGACTACGACAACTATTATGGCTACACCTTC	.	.	TRBV24-1	TRBJ1-2
CAWRGGDYHTDTQYF	TGTGCCTGGAGGGGCGGGGACTACCACACAGATACGCAGTATTTT	.	TRBD2	TRBV30	TRBJ2-3
CASSSSRVYGYTF	TGTGCCAGCAGCTCAAGTCGGGTCTATGGCTACACCTTC	.	.	TRBV11-2	TRBJ1-2
CASSQDWGSPLGNEKLFF	TGTGCCAGCAGCCAAGATTGGGGGTCTCCTCTTGGTAATGAAAAACTGTTTTTT	.	.	TRBV3-1/TRBV3-2	TRBJ1-4
CASSPLFGQGREQYF	TGTGCCAGCAGCCCGTTGTTTGGACAGGGGCGCGAGCAGTACTTC	few	TRBD1	TRBV7-6	TRBJ2-7
CASRGPSAGELFF	TGTGCCAGCAGAGGACCCTCGGCCGGGGAGCTGTTTTTT	.	.	TRBV7-9	TRBJ2-2
CAWRLSSGNTIYF	TGTGCCTGGAGGCTTAGCTCTGGAAACACCATATATTTT	.	.	TRBV30	TRBJ1-3
CASSLRPEIGASGYTF	TGTGCCAGCAGCTTAAGGCCAGAGATTGGAGCCTCGGGCTACACCTTC	.	.	TRBV7-2	TRBJ1-2
CASSPGTSGVETQYF	TGTGCCAGCAGCCCGGGGACTAGCGGGGTAGAGACCCAGTACTTC	.	TRBD2	TRBV7-2	TRBJ2-5
CAWDSGANVLTF	TGTGCCTGGGACTCTGGGGCCAACGTCCTGACTTTC	.	.	TRBV30	TRBJ2-6
CASSVGQGTGEQYF	TGTGCCAGCAGCGTAGGACAGGGGACGGGCGAGCAGTACTTC	.	TRBD1	TRBV28	TRBJ2-7
CASSFDPGGAFYGYTF	TGTGCCAGCAGCTTCGACCCGGGGGGCGCGTTTTATGGCTACACCTTC	.	.	TRBV5-5	TRBJ1-2
CASSPQGTASDTQYF	TGTGCCAGCAGCCCACAAGGGACGGCCTCGGATACGCAGTATTTT	few	.	TRBV7-9	TRBJ2-3
CSASLAGASYEQYF	TGCAGTGCTAGTCTGGCGGGGGCCAGCTACGAGCAGTACTTC	.	.	TRBV20-1	TRBJ2-7
CAHGGQGIYGYTF	TGTGCCCATGGGGGCCAGGGGATTTATGGCTACACCTTC	.	.	TRBV28	TRBJ1-2
CASTSLGRQGYTF	TGTGCCAGCACCTCCCTGGGGAGGCAGGGCTACACCTTC	.	.	TRBV27	TRBJ1-2
CASSQGTNTEAFF	TGTGCCAGCAGTCAAGGGACAAACACTGAAGCTTTCTTT	.	.	TRBV7-3	TRBJ1-1
CASSLAPPGDGYTF	TGTGCCAGCAGCTTAGCCCCCCCGGGGGATGGCTACACCTTC	.	.	TRBV7-8	TRBJ1-2
CAWSVPLTGGDGHGYTF	TGTGCCTGGAGTGTTCCTCTTACGGGCGGAGACGGTCATGGCTACACCTTC	few	.	TRBV30	TRBJ1-2
CASSESGTYEQYF	TGCGCCAGCAGTGAGTCCGGAACCTACGAGCAGTACTTC	.	.	TRBV10-1	TRBJ2-7
CASSVGGGAYNEQFF	TGTGCCAGCAGCGTAGGCGGGGGGGCCTACAATGAGCAGTTCTTC	.	TRBD2	TRBV9	TRBJ2-1
CASSYPTPSSGANVLTF	TGTGCCAGCAGTTACCCGACACCGAGCTCTGGGGCCAACGTCCTGACTTTC	.	.	TRBV6-2/TRBV6-3	TRBJ2-6